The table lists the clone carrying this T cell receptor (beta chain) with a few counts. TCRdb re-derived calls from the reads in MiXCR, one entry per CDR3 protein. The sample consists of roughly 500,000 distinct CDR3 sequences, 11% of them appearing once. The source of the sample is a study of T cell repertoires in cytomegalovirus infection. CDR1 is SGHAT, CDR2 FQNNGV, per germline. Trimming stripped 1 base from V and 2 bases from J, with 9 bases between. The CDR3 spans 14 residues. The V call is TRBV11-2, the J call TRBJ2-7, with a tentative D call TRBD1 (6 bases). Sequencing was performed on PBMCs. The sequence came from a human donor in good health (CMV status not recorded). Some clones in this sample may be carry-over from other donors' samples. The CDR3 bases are TGTGCCAGCAGCTTAGGGGGGCAGGCCTACGAGCAGTACTTC. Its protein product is CASSLGGQAYEQYF.